A selection of T cell receptor beta chains follows, all from one sample in a study of cytotoxic CD8 clonotypes in ibrutinib-treated CLL. The data were produced by immunoSEQ multiplex PCR, yet TCRdb's version contains in-frame clones alone and is incomplete. The sample gives roughly 190,000 clones, over 60% of which show up once; 10% to 15% is in the top ten. The specimen was PBMCs, collected after 24 months of ibrutinib treatment. All receptors come from a human donor with chronic lymphocytic leukemia. Both conserved end residues are part of each CDR3. The D gene is left open where the match is weak. The size of a clone is reported for some rows only, either as once, few or many, or as a class for expanded clones.

TRBJ2-5 | . | . | TRBV5-8 | TGTGCCAGCAACTTAGATCGCGCGAAGGAGACCCAGTACTTC | CASNLDRAKETQYF
TRBJ1-1 | . | . | TRBV7-9 | TGTGCCAGCAGCCCCTGGACAGAAAACACTGAAGCTTTCTTT | CASSPWTENTEAFF
TRBJ2-7 | . | . | TRBV6-1 | TGTGCCAGCAGGGACGTAACCCGCTTCGACGAGCAGTACTTC | CASRDVTRFDEQYF
TRBJ1-4 | few | . | TRBV6-1 | TGTGCCAGCATTCGGGCTCCTAATGAAAAACTGTTTTTT | CASIRAPNEKLFF
TRBJ2-7 | once | . | TRBV7-2 | TGTGCCAGCAGCTTAGGGGGCGGCAGGCCCCGATTATCAGAGCAGTACTTC | CASSLGGGRPRLSEQYF
TRBJ1-2 | once | . | TRBV5-4 | TGTGCCAGCAGCCCGGGCATGGGGGAAGCTAACTATGGCTACACCTTC | CASSPGMGEANYGYTF
TRBJ2-3 | . | TRBD2 | TRBV18 | TGTGCCAGCTCACCACCGGTGCTAGCGGGAAGGGGAACAGATACGCAGTATTTT | CASSPPVLAGRGTDTQYF
TRBJ1-5 | . | TRBD1 | TRBV15 | TGTGCCACCAGCAGGACCCTGGACAGGGGACGGCATCAGCCCCAGCATTTT | CATSRTLDRGRHQPQHF
TRBJ1-2 | once | . | TRBV6-5 | TGTGCCAGCAGTTACTCTTTTTCAGGAAAGAACTATGGCTACACCTTC | CASSYSFSGKNYGYTF
TRBJ2-2 | . | TRBD1 | TRBV7-8 | TGTGCCAGCATACAGGACAGGACTAACACCGGGGAGCTGTTTTTT | CASIQDRTNTGELFF
TRBJ2-3 | . | . | TRBV7-9 | TGTGCCAGCAGCTTAGTACCCCTAGCGACGGGCACAGATACGCAGTATTTT | CASSLVPLATGTDTQYF
TRBJ1-1 | . | . | TRBV9 | TGTGCCAGGCAGAATCCGGGACGGCGGGTACACACTGAAGCTTTCTTT | CARQNPGRRVHTEAFF
TRBJ2-6 | . | . | TRBV30 | TGTGCCTGGAGTTCGTCATCTGGGGCCAACGTCCTGACTTTC | CAWSSSSGANVLTF
TRBJ1-5 | . | . | TRBV30 | TGTGCCTGGGCCCCAGGGGCCGGCAATCAGCCCCAGCATTTT | CAWAPGAGNQPQHF
TRBJ1-2 | . | TRBD1 | TRBV5-1 | TGCGCCAGCAGCCCCGGACAGGGTCTACCTAACTATGGCTACACCTTC | CASSPGQGLPNYGYTF
TRBJ2-5 | . | . | TRBV15 | TGTGCCACCAGCAGAGAATCTAGACGGGTAAAGCAAGAGACCCAGTACTTC | CATSRESRRVKQETQYF
TRBJ2-2 | . | TRBD1 | TRBV7-9 | TGTGCCAGCAACCCCGGGACAGGAAACACCGGGGAGCTGTTTTTT | CASNPGTGNTGELFF
TRBJ1-5 | . | . | TRBV28 | TGTGCCAGCATTTCGTGGATTAGCAATCAGCCCCAGCATTTT | CASISWISNQPQHF
TRBJ1-1 | . | . | TRBV15 | TGTGCCACCAGCAGAGATAGAACCTCCAGCGAGGCTTTCTTT | CATSRDRTSSEAFF
TRBJ2-7 | . | TRBD1 | TRBV29-1 | TGCAGCGTCCTTACTCGACAGGGGGCTCGGAACGAGCAGTACTTC | CSVLTRQGARNEQYF
TRBJ2-7 | few | TRBD2 | TRBV27 | TGTGCCAGCAGTTCTGGGACTAGCTACGAGCAGTACTTC | CASSSGTSYEQYF
TRBJ1-3 | . | . | TRBV4-3 | TGCGCCAGCAGCCAAGATACCAGGGCCTCTGGAAACACCATATATTTT | CASSQDTRASGNTIYF